A selection of T cell receptor beta chains follows, all from one sample in a study of shared clonotypes between healthy human individuals. Assay used: immunoSEQ multiplex PCR; TCRdb lists only in-frame clones, some missing. The data contain about 2,100,000 clones, 93% of them seen just once; the ten biggest clones take up about 1.5%. The sample taken for sequencing was naive CD8+ T cells from PBMCs. The receptors originated from a man aged 18 to 29 in good health. Some clones in this sample may be carry-over from other donors' samples. The CDR3 runs from the conserved cysteine through the conserved F or W. The D gene is left open where the match is weak.

V	D	J	CDR3
TRBV28	.	TRBJ2-7	CASGTDASEQYF
TRBV11-2	TRBD2	TRBJ2-1	CASSWGLDKNNEQFF
TRBV5-5	.	TRBJ2-5	CASSHLPGLSTQQETQYF
TRBV28	.	TRBJ1-1	CASSLLSLVNTEAFF
TRBV29-1	.	TRBJ1-2	CSVVVDYGYTF
TRBV11-2	.	TRBJ2-6	CASSGTQAGANVLTF
TRBV9	.	TRBJ1-2	CASSGGNRGNYGYTF
TRBV11-2	.	TRBJ2-6	CASSLGVSGANVLTF
TRBV28	.	TRBJ1-1	CASSLLLIVNTEAFF
TRBV27	TRBD1	TRBJ1-2	CASSLRRTGDYGYTF
TRBV2	.	TRBJ2-7	CASSGRDAWYEQYF
TRBV27	.	TRBJ2-1	CASSLLAETYNEQFF
TRBV7-6	TRBD1	TRBJ2-5	CASSFNRGRAAETQYF
TRBV19	.	TRBJ2-3	CASRAMGADTQYF
TRBV27	.	TRBJ1-2	CASSYSLNYGYTF
TRBV28	.	TRBJ2-3	CASSSETGPNTDTQYF
TRBV19	.	TRBJ1-1	CASSSQTEAFF
TRBV7-9	.	TRBJ1-2	CASSLASRVYGYTF
TRBV6-5	.	TRBJ2-1	CASSTGLRNEQFF
TRBV19	TRBD1	TRBJ1-1	CASSIKQGVGTEAFF
TRBV6-5	TRBD1	TRBJ2-1	CASRTGTPPHHEQFF
TRBV2	TRBD2	TRBJ2-5	CASSGLAGDQETQYF
TRBV11-2	.	TRBJ2-1	CASSFLAHSNEQFF
TRBV15	TRBD2	TRBJ2-7	CATSRDRLAASYEQYF
TRBV2	.	.	CATLMSYEQYF
TRBV5-5	TRBD2	TRBJ2-3	CASSLIRLAGHHLNTDTQYF
TRBV19	TRBD1	TRBJ1-1	CASSPRQGEENTEAFF
TRBV27	TRBD2	TRBJ2-1	CASSPLLGWGGMGYNEQFF
TRBV5-1	TRBD1	TRBJ2-7	CASSFGTGWYEQYF
TRBV7-8	.	TRBJ1-5	CASSPQGVRGQPQHF
TRBV6-5	TRBD2	TRBJ2-7	CASSYSPREGPYEQYF
TRBV28	TRBD1	TRBJ2-3	CASSLQPDRVDTQYF
TRBV19	.	TRBJ1-1	CASSMGLPNTEAFF
TRBV7-9	TRBD1	TRBJ2-7	CASSYQGDEQYF
TRBV4-1	TRBD1	TRBJ2-2	CASSQVFRDRAPGELFF
TRBV6-5	.	TRBJ2-3	CASSWGGRVTDTQYF
TRBV6-5	.	TRBJ1-1	CASSSARTDEAFF
TRBV30	.	TRBJ1-2	CAWIPKWGDYGYTF
TRBV2	TRBD1	TRBJ2-7	CASGQGARSYEQYF
TRBV27	TRBD1	TRBJ2-7	CASSFPGQATYEQYF
TRBV5-5	.	TRBJ1-2	CASSPLGEGGRYGYTF
TRBV7-9	.	TRBJ1-2	CASSLATANYGYTF
TRBV25-1	TRBD2	TRBJ2-1	CASSESVRSGTYNEQFF
TRBV11-2	.	TRBJ1-5	CASSPGRGGQPQHF
TRBV7-9	.	TRBJ1-2	CASSLVGLNYGYTF
TRBV6-5	TRBD1	TRBJ1-5	CASRPQGLNQPQHF
TRBV9	TRBD2	TRBJ2-6	CASSVASGRTHSGANVLTF
TRBV27	TRBD1	TRBJ1-2	CASSPSGTGMAF
TRBV28	.	TRBJ2-7	CASSLPTSLYEQYF
TRBV18	TRBD2	TRBJ2-1	CASSPPTLAGSSYNEQFF
TRBV9	TRBD2	TRBJ2-7	CASSDRLAGDHEQYF
TRBV11-1	TRBD1	TRBJ2-3	CASRKRVTGATSTDTQYF
TRBV27	TRBD1	TRBJ1-1	CASSLILGTGVYTEAFF
TRBV28	TRBD1	TRBJ1-2	CASSVMATGEGGYTF
TRBV9	TRBD2	TRBJ2-7	CASSARLASDEQYF
TRBV29-1	TRBD2	TRBJ2-1	CSVDVPSGRIYNEQFF
TRBV4-2	.	TRBJ1-2	CASSQDKQDKNYGYTF
TRBV9	.	TRBJ1-4	CASSAHVNPNEKLFF